The clone carrying this TCR beta chain has only a few counts. Its antigen is still unknown. Using its own MiXCR run on the 5' RACE reads, TCRdb lists one record per CDR3 protein. The sample yields roughly 190,000 distinct CDR3 sequences, 15% to 20% seen once. The CDR3 sequence is 14 residues long. With 1 base removed from V and 15 bases from J, the gap between germline ends came to 19 bases. Germline assignment: CDR1 SGHAT and CDR2 FQNNGV. The source of the sample is a study of identical twins. Findings of the study overall: In drawing conclusions, the study used cross-sectional statistical analysis and did not follow the same donors.

Separately, the same data were catalogued under a study of T cells expressing NK-cell markers.

The sequencing sample was made of CD8+ T cells sorted from blood. This TCR derives from a woman younger than 35 in good health. The genes are TRBV11-2 and TRBJ2-1; tentatively, D is TRBD1 or TRBD2 (5 bases each). The CDR3 is CASSLGPGPQALFF. The CDR3 DNA follows: TGTGCCAGCAGCTTAGGCCCGGGACCCCAGGCTCTGTTCTTC.